Only one count was recorded for the clone carrying this TCR beta chain. In the original workflow: Estimates of nucleated cell counts were drawn from the amplification of reference gene primers. Using immunoSEQ multiplex PCR, the repertoire was profiled, and TCRdb retains in-frame clones only, with some absent. Clone size and V and J calls were adopted from that table, with D and trimming inferred from the DNA. The sample contains under 250,000 clones, around 84% of which appear only once. This entry comes from a study of blood T cell repertoires in COVID-19. Study-level background: Sites in the United States, Italy and Spain provided acute and convalescent COVID-19 samples. From T cells, B-cell-depleted T cells, or PBMCs came the material, which was cDNA or gDNA.

This TCR derives from a human donor in a cohort sampled during active COVID-19. The sequencing sample was made of peripheral blood.

This CDR3 is CASSFSGFQETQYF. The CDR3 bases are TGTGCCAGCAGTTTTTCGGGGTTCCAAGAGACCCAGTACTTC. The chain has TRBV28 and TRBJ2-5; perhaps TRBD2 as D (5 bases). The V gene's germline CDR1 is MDHEN and CDR2 SYDVKM. V was clipped by 3 bases and J by 1 base, with 9 bases between them. CDR3 size: 14 residues.